Detailed here is one T cell receptor beta chain. This sample was taken from a study of blood T cells in healthy people across ages. With a J-beta primer mix and a sample-barcoded 5' primer, a second PCR ran roughly 6 to 12 cycles. TCRdb reprocessed the 5' RACE reads via MiXCR and lists one record per CDR3 protein. The profile covers approximately 1,700,000 distinct CDR3 sequences, with 39% appearing a single time and under 25% taken by the ten largest. The CDR3 length is 13 residues. Between the trimmed V and J ends, which lost 4 bases and 1 base, there was a span of 7 bases. Germline V gives CDR1 ENHRY, CDR2 SYGVKD.

The receptor was derived from a human donor in good health. The chain has TRBV10-3 and TRBJ1-1; D is unresolved. Sequencing was carried out using blood. CDR3 loop: CAISVQTNTEAFF. CDR3 DNA: TGTGCCATCAGTGTTCAGACGAACACTGAAGCTTTCTTT.